This T cell receptor beta chain was retrieved from a study of shared T cell receptors in the human thymus. Clones were read by immunoSEQ multiplex PCR, and TCRdb kept only the in-frame ones, dropping some. Seen here are 550,000 to 800,000 clones, approximately 83% observed once, and the top ten hold around 0.0094%. Trimming removed 4 bases at V and 5 bases at J, with 17 bases between. From germline, CDR1 is GTSNPN and CDR2 SVGIG (reference sequence). The length of the CDR3 is 14 residues. These records were also assigned to another study, of human thymus T cells. That paper adds: Each of the donors was a healthy Finnish infant who was undergoing open corrective cardiac surgery for congenital heart defects. The source of the thymus tissue was resections taken during corrective heart surgery. It looked as if thymic and blood repertoires used V and J genes in a biased way. Highly overlapping thymic repertoires among unrelated individuals were reported in related research.

V and J are TRBV30 and TRBJ1-1; D possibly corresponds to TRBD1 (5 bases). The TCR was taken from a girl under two years old with a congenital heart defect. The sample comprised thymocytes. This CDR3 reads CAWTARGGGTEAFF. The CDR3 DNA sequence: TGTGCCTGGACCGCGAGGGGAGGAGGGACTGAAGCTTTCTTT.